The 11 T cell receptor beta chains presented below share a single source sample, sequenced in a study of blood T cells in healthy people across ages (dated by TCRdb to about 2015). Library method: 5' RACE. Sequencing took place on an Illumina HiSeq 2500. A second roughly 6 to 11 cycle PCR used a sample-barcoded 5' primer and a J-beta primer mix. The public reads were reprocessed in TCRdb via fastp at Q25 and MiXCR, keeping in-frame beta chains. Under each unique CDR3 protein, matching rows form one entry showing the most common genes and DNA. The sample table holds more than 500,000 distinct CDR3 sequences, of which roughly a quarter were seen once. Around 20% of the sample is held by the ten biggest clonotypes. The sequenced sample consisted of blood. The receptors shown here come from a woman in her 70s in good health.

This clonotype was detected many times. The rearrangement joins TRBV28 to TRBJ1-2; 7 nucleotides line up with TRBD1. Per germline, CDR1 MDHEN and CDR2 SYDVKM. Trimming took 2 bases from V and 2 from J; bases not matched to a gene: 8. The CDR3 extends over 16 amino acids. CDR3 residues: CASSLPTGATNYGYTF. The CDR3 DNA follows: TGTGCCAGCAGTTTACCCACAGGGGCGACCAACTATGGCTACACCTTC.

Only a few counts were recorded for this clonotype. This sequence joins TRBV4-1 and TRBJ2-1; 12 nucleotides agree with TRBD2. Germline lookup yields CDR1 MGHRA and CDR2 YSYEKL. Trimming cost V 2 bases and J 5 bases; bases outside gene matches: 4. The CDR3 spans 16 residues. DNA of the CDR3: TGCGCCAGCAGCCAAAAGACTAGCGGGGGTCACAATGAGCAGTTCTTC. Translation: CASSQKTSGGHNEQFF.

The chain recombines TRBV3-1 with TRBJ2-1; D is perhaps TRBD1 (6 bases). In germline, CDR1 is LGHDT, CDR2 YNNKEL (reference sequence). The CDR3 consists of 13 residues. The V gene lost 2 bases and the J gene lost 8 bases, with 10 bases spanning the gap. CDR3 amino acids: CASSQNTGYEQFF. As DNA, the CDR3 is TGTGCCAGCAGCCAAAACACAGGGTATGAGCAGTTCTTC.

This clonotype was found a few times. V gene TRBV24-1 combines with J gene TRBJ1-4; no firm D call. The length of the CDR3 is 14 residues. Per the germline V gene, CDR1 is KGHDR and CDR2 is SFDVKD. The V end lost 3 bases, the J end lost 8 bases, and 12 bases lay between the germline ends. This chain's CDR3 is CATSDPNEREKLFF. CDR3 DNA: TGTGCCACCAGTGATCCCAACGAGCGGGAAAAACTGTTTTTT.

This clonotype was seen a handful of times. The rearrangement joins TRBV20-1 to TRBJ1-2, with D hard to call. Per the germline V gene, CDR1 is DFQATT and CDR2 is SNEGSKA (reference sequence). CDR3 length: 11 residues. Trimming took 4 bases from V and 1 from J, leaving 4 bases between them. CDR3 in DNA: TGCAGTGCTACGATTAACTATGGCTACACCTTC. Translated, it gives CSATINYGYTF.

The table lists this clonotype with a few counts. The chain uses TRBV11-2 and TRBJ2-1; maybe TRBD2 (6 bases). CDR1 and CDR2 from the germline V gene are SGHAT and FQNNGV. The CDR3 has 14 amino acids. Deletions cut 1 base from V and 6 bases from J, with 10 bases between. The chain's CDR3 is CASSLGTMSNEQFF. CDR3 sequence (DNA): TGTGCCAGCAGCTTAGGGACTATGTCCAATGAGCAGTTCTTC. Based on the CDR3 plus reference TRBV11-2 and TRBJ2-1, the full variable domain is EAGVAQSPRYKIIEKRQSVAFWCNPISGHATLYWYQQILGQGPKLLIQFQNNGVVDDSQLPKDRFSAERLKGVDSTLKIQPAKLEDSAVYLCASSLGTMSNEQFFGPGTRLTVL.

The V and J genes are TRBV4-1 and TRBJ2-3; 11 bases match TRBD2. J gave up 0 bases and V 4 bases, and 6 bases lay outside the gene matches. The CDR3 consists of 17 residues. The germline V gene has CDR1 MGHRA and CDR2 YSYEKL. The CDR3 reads CASSRRLAGTSTDTQYF. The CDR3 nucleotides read TGCGCCAGCAGCCGCCGACTAGCGGGGACCAGCACAGATACGCAGTATTTT.

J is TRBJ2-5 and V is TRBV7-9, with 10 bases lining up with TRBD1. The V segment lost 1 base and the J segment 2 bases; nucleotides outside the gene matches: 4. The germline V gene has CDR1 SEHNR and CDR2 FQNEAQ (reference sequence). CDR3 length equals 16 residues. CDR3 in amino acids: CASSLGQGAGQETQYF. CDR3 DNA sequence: TGTGCCAGCAGCTTAGGACAGGGGGCTGGGCAAGAGACCCAGTACTTC.

The CDR3 region is CASSYVGASYNEQFF. CDR3 bases: TGTGCCAGCAGTTACGTGGGGGCCTCCTACAATGAGCAGTTCTTC. J is TRBJ2-1 and V is TRBV6-5, with TRBD1 as a possible D gene (6 bases). V lost 2 bases, J lost 0 bases, and 8 bases lay in between. The CDR3 consists of 15 residues. Germline CDR1 reads MNHEY; CDR2 reads SVGAGI.

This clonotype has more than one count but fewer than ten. In nucleotides, the CDR3 is TGTGCCAGCAGCTTTTCCCGGGACAGGGTTGGCGGCGAAAAACTGTTTTTT. Protein: CASSFSRDRVGGEKLFF. The chain is built from TRBV7-2 and TRBJ1-4; 9 bases are shared with TRBD1. Germline values: CDR1 SGHTA, CDR2 FQGNSA. The CDR3 totals 17 residues. V lost 3 bases, J lost 8 bases, and 13 bases stayed unmatched.

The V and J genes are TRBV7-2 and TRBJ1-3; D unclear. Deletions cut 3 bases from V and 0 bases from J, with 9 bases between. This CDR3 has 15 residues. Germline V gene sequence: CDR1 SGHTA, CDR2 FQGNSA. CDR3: CASSFASSSGNTIYF. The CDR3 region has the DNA TGTGCCAGCAGCTTTGCCTCCAGCTCTGGAAACACCATATATTTT.